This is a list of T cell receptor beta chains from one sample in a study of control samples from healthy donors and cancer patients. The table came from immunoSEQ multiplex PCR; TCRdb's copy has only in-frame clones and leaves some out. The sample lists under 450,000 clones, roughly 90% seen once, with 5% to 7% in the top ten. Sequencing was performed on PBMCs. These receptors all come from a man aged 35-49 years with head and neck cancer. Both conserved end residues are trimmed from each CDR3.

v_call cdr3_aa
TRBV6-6 ASSVPGWSPLH
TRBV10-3 AISESTAYEQY
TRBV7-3 ASSLTSTSGSSTDTQY
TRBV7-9 ASSLGRTSGTEVYEQY
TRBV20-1 SASSLLGGGTSYEQY
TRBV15 ATWAREMGEDRVF
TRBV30 AWSGENSPLH
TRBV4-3 ASSQDLRTTLAKNIQY
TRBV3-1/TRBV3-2 ASSPRNGEAF
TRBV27 ASRGDRGPNYGYT
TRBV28 ASTYGGGKGKTQY
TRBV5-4 ASRSDNQETQY
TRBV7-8 ASSRVGGDEAF
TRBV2 ASSGKGASTEAF
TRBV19 ASSITGLLKYEQY
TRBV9 ASSVQQDTGELF